These 20 T cell receptor beta chains originate from one sample sequenced in a study of blood T cell repertoires in COVID-19. The method was immunoSEQ multiplex PCR; TCRdb's version includes in-frame clones alone and lacks a portion of them. The sample includes some 220,000 clones, about 88% of them seen just once. The sample was peripheral blood. The receptors were sampled from a man aged 45-65 years who had recovered from COVID-19.

This chain uses TRBV7-8 with TRBJ2-1, with a weak D call TRBD2 (7 bases). Per germline, CDR1 SGHVS and CDR2 FQNEAQ. V dropped 1 base and J dropped 2 bases, with 21 bases sitting between them. There are 19 residues in the CDR3. The CDR3 reads CASSLGPGQRGGTYNEQFF. CDR3 nucleotides: TGTGCCAGCAGCTTAGGGCCAGGGCAAAGGGGGGGGACCTACAATGAGCAGTTCTTC.

This clone has just a few counts. This chain joins TRBV11-2 and TRBJ1-2, with D perhaps matching TRBD1 (5 bases). The CDR3 is 14 residues long. Germline CDR1 and CDR2: SGHAT and FQNNGV. Trimming removed 6 bases at V and 4 bases at J, with 15 bases between. The CDR3 DNA sequence: TGTGCCAGCAGAAACGCCGGGACTTCCTATGGCTACACCTTC. This codes for CASRNAGTSYGYTF.

The CDR3 region is CASSPDRSDNQPQHF. In nucleotides, the CDR3 is TGTGCCAGCAGTCCGGACAGAAGTGACAATCAGCCCCAGCATTTT. V usage is TRBV6-5 and J usage is TRBJ1-5, with a weak D call TRBD1 (6 bases). V lost 5 bases and J lost 3, with 14 bases in between. Germline V gene lookup returns CDR1 MNHEY and CDR2 SVGAGI. The CDR3 totals 15 residues.

This chain connects TRBV27 to TRBJ2-7; the D gene is possibly TRBD2 (5 bases). This CDR3 spans 16 amino acids. Germline-derived CDR1 and CDR2 are MNHEY and SMNVEV (reference sequence). V was trimmed by 4 bases and J by 0 bases, leaving 16 bases between them. The CDR3 DNA is TGTGCCAGCAGTTCCAACTGGACTGATAGCTCCTACGAGCAGTACTTC. Residues: CASSSNWTDSSYEQYF.

This chain joins TRBV28 and TRBJ1-2; 10 positions agree with TRBD1. Germline CDR1 reads MDHEN; CDR2 reads SYDVKM. The CDR3 covers 12 residues. J gave up 8 bases and V 8 bases, and 5 bases lay outside the gene matches. The CDR3 region has the DNA TGTGCCAGCTTGGGACAGGGGCACGGCTACACCTTC. Its protein is CASLGQGHGYTF.

V gene TRBV3-1 (or the pseudogene TRBV3-2) combines with J gene TRBJ2-1; TRBD2 matches at 14 bases. V shed 5 bases and J 8 bases; nucleotides not matched to a gene: 5. CDR3 length: 15 residues. Looked up from germline, CDR1 is LGHDT and CDR2 is YNNKEL (reference sequence). The CDR3, as DNA: TGTGCCAGCAGCTCGACTAGCGGGAGGGCCCATGAGCAGTTCTTC. This encodes CASSSTSGRAHEQFF.

This clone has a single count. V and J are TRBV25-1 and TRBJ2-3; D perhaps matches TRBD2 (6 bases). There are 16 residues in the CDR3. Germline CDR1 reads MGHDK; CDR2 reads SYGVNS. V was cut by 1 base and J by 8 bases, with 19 bases left in between. The CDR3 loop reads CASSEWLGVRGGTQYF. CDR3 coding DNA: TGTGCCAGCAGTGAATGGCTTGGGGTTCGGGGAGGTACGCAGTATTTT. Using reference TRBV25-1 and TRBJ2-3 for the parts outside the CDR3, the full variable domain is EADIYQTPRYLVIGTGKKITLECSQTMGHDKMYWYQQDPGMELHLIHYSYGVNSTEKGDLSSESTVSRIRTEHFPLTLESARPSHTSQYLCASSEWLGVRGGTQYFGPGTRLTVL.

J is TRBJ2-1 and V is TRBV28, with TRBD2 matching over 14 bases. CDR1 is MDHEN and CDR2 is SYDVKM in the germline V gene. V lost 5 bases and J lost 14; bases outside the gene matches: 14. The CDR3 has 16 residues. The CDR3 nucleotides are TGTGCCAGCAGTCCCCCCGGGACTAGCGGGAGAGGAGTGAAGTTCTTC. As protein: CASSPPGTSGRGVKFF.

The rearrangement joins TRBV11-1 to TRBJ2-3, with 7 positions matching TRBD2. Trimming took 1 base from V and 3 from J; bases not matched to a gene: 7. There are 16 residues in the CDR3. Per germline, CDR1 SGHAT and CDR2 FQDESV (reference sequence). The CDR3 nucleotides are TGTGCCAGCAGCTTAGGCTGGGACTACTCGACAGATACGCAGTATTTT. Its protein is CASSLGWDYSTDTQYF.

The chain links TRBV7-9 to TRBJ2-5; unclear D gene. The germline CDR1 and CDR2 sequences are SEHNR and FQNEAQ (reference sequence). The CDR3 spans 11 residues. V lost 5 bases and J lost 3, with 4 bases in between. Here the CDR3 reads CASSAKETQYF. DNA for the CDR3: TGTGCCAGCAGCGCGAAAGAGACCCAGTACTTC.

The chain carries TRBV12-3 or TRBV12-4 and TRBJ1-1; TRBD1 matches 9 bases. The CDR3 has 13 residues. The V and J ends lost 6 bases and 4 bases, in that order; junction bases with no gene match: 3. Written as DNA, the CDR3 is TGTGCCAGCAGCAGACAGGGGGGCACTGAAGCTTTCTTT. It encodes CASSRQGGTEAFF.

This chain joins TRBV11-3 and TRBJ1-5, with a possible D match to TRBD1 (5 bases). The V end was cut by 5 bases, the J end by 4 bases, with 12 bases between. Germline loops: CDR1 SGHNT, CDR2 YENEEA. The CDR3 consists of 14 residues. DNA of the CDR3: TGTGCCAGCAGCAAGGACATGAGAAATCAGCCCCAGCATTTT. Its protein is CASSKDMRNQPQHF.

J is TRBJ2-7 and V is TRBV6-1, with 14 positions matching TRBD2. From germline, CDR1 is MNHNS and CDR2 SASEGT. This CDR3 comprises 15 residues. V shed 2 bases and J 4 bases; nucleotides not matched to a gene: 1. CDR3 in DNA: TGTGCCAGCAGTGAATGGACTAGCGGGAGGTACGAGCAGTACTTC. Translated, it gives CASSEWTSGRYEQYF.

This chain uses TRBV9 with TRBJ2-5; 14 bases agree with TRBD2. This CDR3 has 16 residues. V trimming: 4 bases; J trimming: 4 bases; junction bases outside the gene matches: 6. The germline V gene has CDR1 SGDLS and CDR2 YYNGEE. The DNA of the CDR3 is TGTGCCAGCAGCTATTCCGGGACTAGCGGGAGAGAGACCCAGTACTTC. It codes for CASSYSGTSGRETQYF.

The chain links TRBV6-5 to TRBJ2-1, with TRBD2 matching over 10 bases. The V and J ends lost 5 bases and 0 bases, in that order; junction bases with no gene match: 1. Germline V CDR1 and CDR2: MNHEY, SVGAGI. The CDR3 has 15 residues. The CDR3 coding sequence is TGTGCCAGCAGTACTAGCGGGAACTCCTACAATGAGCAGTTCTTC. This translates into CASSTSGNSYNEQFF.

CDR3 region: CASSFISGNQPQHF. CDR3 bases: TGTGCCAGCAGTTTCATTTCAGGAAATCAGCCCCAGCATTTT. The V and J genes are TRBV6-5 and TRBJ1-5; the D is unclear. V was cut by 4 bases and J by 4 bases, with 11 bases left in between. The germline gives CDR1 MNHEY, CDR2 SVGAGI. The CDR3 runs to 14 residues.

This clone showed up just once. This chain connects TRBV6-5 to TRBJ2-1, with 7 bases that match TRBD1. This CDR3 contains 15 residues. Trimming removed 5 bases from V and 0 bases from J; junction bases left unmatched: 4. Germline V gene sequence: CDR1 MNHEY, CDR2 SVGAGI. CDR3 nucleotide sequence: TGTGCCAGCAGTCCGGACAGGAGCTCCTACAATGAGCAGTTCTTC. Protein product: CASSPDRSSYNEQFF.

The chain couples TRBV27 to TRBJ1-5; 8 nucleotides agree with TRBD1. The ends lost 6 bases at V and 1 base at J; junction bases unmatched: 11. This CDR3 spans 17 amino acids. Germline V CDR1 and CDR2: MNHEY, SMNVEV (reference sequence). CDR3 region: CASRKGQGSKSNQPQHF. The CDR3 region has the DNA TGTGCCAGCAGGAAAGGACAGGGAAGTAAGAGCAATCAGCCCCAGCATTTT.

As regards this clone: One end of the junction does not line up with germline, which may come from a read error. The chain joins TRBV3-1 (or the pseudogene TRBV3-2) to TRBJ2-1; 9 bases match TRBD2. Germline V gives CDR1 LGHDT, CDR2 YNNKEL (reference sequence). The CDR3 runs 15 residues. CDR3 region: CASTQLAGGHNEQFF. In nucleotides, the CDR3 is TGTGCCAGCACCCAACTAGCGGGCGGACACAATGAGCAGTTCTTC.

The chain combines TRBV9 with TRBJ1-2, with a tentative D call TRBD1 (6 bases). Germline V lookup: CDR1 SGDLS, CDR2 YYNGEE. The CDR3 covers 16 residues. V lost 3 bases and J lost 2, with 17 bases in between. CDR3 DNA sequence: TGTGCCAGCAGCGGACAACAGGGTTTGGGGAACTATGGCTACACCTTC. Its protein is CASSGQQGLGNYGYTF.